The clone carrying this T cell receptor beta chain was recorded a few times. There are 15 residues in the CDR3. V lost 0 bases and J lost 5, with 12 bases in between. Germline CDR1 reads SGDLS; CDR2 reads YYNGEE. Through a sample-barcoded 5' primer and a J-beta primer mix, a second PCR was run for 7 to 11 cycles. TCRdb re-derived calls from the 5' RACE reads in MiXCR, one entry per CDR3 protein. Among some 760,000 distinct CDR3 sequences, 25% were seen once, and the ten largest hold roughly 9%. These data are taken from a study of blood T cells in healthy people across ages. A further study also used this sample, focusing on T cells of mothers and their children. That report adds: Among related mother-child pairs, overlap was slightly higher than in unrelated pairs, though not significantly.

The V and J genes are TRBV9 and TRBJ2-1; D could derive from TRBD1 or TRBD2 (5 bases each). The sequenced sample consisted of blood. The clonotype comes from a boy aged 5 to 17 in good health. CDR3 amino acids: CASSVVWGKDNEQFF. The CDR3 nucleotides are TGTGCCAGCAGCGTAGTTTGGGGGAAGGACAATGAGCAGTTCTTC.